The text below deals with one T cell receptor (beta chain). Its antigen is unknown. Sequenced by immunoSEQ multiplex PCR; TCRdb stores in-frame clones only, minus some. This table has around 70,000 clones, approximately 90% appearing once. This specimen comes from a study of lymphopenia after photon versus proton radiotherapy. Overall study results and limits: Relative stability marked proton patients; photon patients lost diversity and naive cells.

V gave up 5 bases and J gave up 6 bases, with 17 bases separating them. This CDR3 is 14 amino acids long. CDR1 and CDR2 from the germline V gene are SGHVS and FNYEAQ. The sample consisted of peripheral blood, taken from a patient treated with photon-based radiotherapy. This clonotype originated in a woman between 40 and 55 years old with cholangiocarcinoma. The chain employs TRBV7-6 and TRBJ2-7; the D is unclear. The CDR3, as DNA: TGTGCCAGCAGCCTTGGCCAAACCTCATCCGAGCAGTACTTC. Translation: CASSLGQTSSEQYF.